This T cell receptor (beta chain) was identified in a study of beta chain features in type 1 diabetes. Study overall: All samples yielded roughly 100,000,000 examined sorted cells. General observations from the study: Among type 1 diabetes patients, VDJ junctions had fewer insertions and more deletions. Naive, central memory and Treg TCRB repertoires appeared more alike in patients than in healthy donors.

Germline V gene sequence: CDR1 MNHNY, CDR2 SVGAGI (reference sequence). Trimming stripped 7 bases from V and 8 bases from J, with 9 bases between. The CDR3 consists of 11 residues. Sequenced material consisted of expressed TCRB transcripts (all of the isolated RNA was reverse transcribed). TCRdb's table, derived via immunoSEQ multiplex PCR, lists solely in-frame clones and lacks some. The sample shows 900,000 or so clones, about 17% of them seen only once. A word on this clone: Its matching antigen is unknown.

The TCR originated in a woman between 18 and 29 years old in good health. Input material: naive CD4+ T cells from blood. V usage is TRBV6-6 and J usage is TRBJ2-1, with D uncertain. CDR3 sequence (DNA): TGTGCCAGCAACCGACGGGATGAGCAGTTCTTC. This gives the protein CASNRRDEQFF.